The 24 T cell receptor beta chains listed next were all sequenced from one sample in a study of T cells in severe cutaneous drug reactions. Sequenced patients had Stevens-Johnson syndrome or toxic epidermal necrolysis caused by carbamazepine. The iRepertoire multiplex PCR system with TCR subtype-specific primers built both bulk and single-cell libraries. For each CDR3 protein, TCRdb gives one entry from its re-call of the multiplex PCR reads, without DNA. The sample table sets out approximately 5,500 distinct CDR3 sequences. Sequencing was done on a sample of PBMCs. The source is a human donor with a severe cutaneous adverse drug reaction.

This clonotype is deemed medium-sized by its frequency. V gene TRBV6-1 combines with J gene TRBJ1-6; TCRdb picks TRBD1, but there is no DNA to check that call. The CDR3 length is 13 residues. The germline V gene has CDR1 MNHNS and CDR2 SASEGT. This CDR3 reads CASSELQGWTLHF.

By frequency, this clonotype is medium-sized. The chain couples TRBV7-2 to TRBJ1-2; TCRdb picks TRBD1, but there is no DNA to check that call. The CDR3 extends over 15 amino acids. Germline lookup yields CDR1 SGHTA and CDR2 FQGNSA. CDR3 region: CALRLETGANYGYTF. Combining the CDR3 with reference TRBV7-2 and TRBJ1-2 gives the whole variable domain GAGVSQSPSNKVTEKGKDVELRCDPISGHTALYWYRQSLGQGLEFLIYFQGNSAPDKSGLPSDRFSAERTGGSVSTLTIQRTQQEDSAVYLCALRLETGANYGYTFGSGTRLTVV.

The chain employs TRBV12-3 or TRBV12-4 and TRBJ1-1; with no DNA, the TCRdb D assignment of TRBD1 cannot be verified. The CDR3 contains 15 residues. This CDR3 is CASSFPDRVASEAFF.

The chain recombines TRBV28 with TRBJ1-4. Germline V lookup: CDR1 MDHEN, CDR2 SYDVKM. This CDR3 comprises 14 residues. The CDR3: CASRFFATNEKLFF. The variable domain in full, with the rest retrieved from reference TRBV28 and TRBJ1-4, is DVKVTQSSRYLVKRTGEKVFLECVQDMDHENMFWYRQDPGLGLRLIYFSYDVKMKEKGDIPEGYSVSREKKERFSLILESASTNQTSMYLCASRFFATNEKLFFGSGTQLSVL.

The gene calls are TRBV30 and TRBJ1-1; the D gene TCRdb calls, TRBD1, cannot be checked with no DNA. Germline assignment: CDR1 GTSNPN and CDR2 SVGIG (reference sequence). The CDR3 sequence is 13 residues long. CDR3 region: CAWRGPGYTEAFF.

CDR3 loop: CASSQPGVPGELFF. The chain is built from TRBV4-1 and TRBJ2-2; no DNA is available, so the TRBD1 call from TCRdb remains unchecked. The CDR3 loop spans 14 amino acids. Germline assignment: CDR1 MGHRA and CDR2 YSYEKL.

This chain connects TRBV28 to TRBJ2-7. CDR1 and CDR2 (germline): MDHEN, SYDVKM. The CDR3 extends over 13 amino acids. CDR3 region: CASSRGALYEQYF.

This clonotype is labeled medium-sized based on frequency. The rearrangement joins TRBV6-2 or TRBV6-3 to TRBJ1-5. The CDR3 is made up of 14 amino acids. Germline lookup yields CDR1 MNHEY and CDR2 SVGEGT. CDR3 amino acids: CASSYGHWNQPQHF.

Frequency places this clonotype as large. The gene calls are TRBV28 and TRBJ2-1; TCRdb names TRBD2, which stays unverified in the absence of DNA. Germline lookup yields CDR1 MDHEN and CDR2 SYDVKM. CDR3 size: 14 residues. The CDR3 loop is CASSFLAGVPEQFF.

This rearrangement joins TRBV19 to TRBJ1-5. Per the germline V gene, CDR1 is LNHDA and CDR2 is SQIVND (reference sequence). The CDR3 extends over 16 amino acids. The CDR3 sequence is CASSMQETYSNQPQHF.

The chain couples TRBV20-1 to TRBJ2-5; TCRdb selects TRBD2, and the lack of DNA leaves this call unchecked. Per germline, CDR1 DFQATT and CDR2 SNEGSKA (reference sequence). The CDR3 runs to 13 residues. This CDR3 reads CSAERLAEETQYF.

This chain uses TRBV9 with TRBJ2-1. The CDR3 consists of 20 residues. Looked up from germline, CDR1 is SGDLS and CDR2 is YYNGEE. The CDR3 is CASSVEDLKLFKKGSNEQFF.

J is TRBJ2-7 and V is TRBV6-1; the D gene TCRdb calls, TRBD1, cannot be checked with no DNA. CDR1 and CDR2 from the germline V gene are MNHNS and SASEGT. The CDR3 runs 14 residues. The CDR3 sequence is CASRLSSDSYEQYF.

The gene calls are TRBV12-3 or TRBV12-4 and TRBJ2-1; the TCRdb D gene call, TRBD2, has no DNA to confirm it. The CDR3 runs to 18 residues. CDR3 loop: CASSLGITSGKGYNEQFF.

V and J are TRBV24-1 and TRBJ2-3; TCRdb returns TRBD2, unconfirmable since there is no DNA. The germline CDR1 and CDR2 sequences are KGHDR and SFDVKD. The CDR3 totals 15 residues. The CDR3 spells CATSGISGATDTQYF.

Considering frequency, this clonotype is medium-sized. J is TRBJ1-5 and V is TRBV27. Germline V gene sequence: CDR1 MNHEY, CDR2 SMNVEV (reference sequence). CDR3 length: 14 amino acids. This chain's CDR3 is CASGSWGRGQPQHF.

This sequence joins TRBV28 and TRBJ2-2; TCRdb proposes TRBD2, but this gene call is untestable without DNA. CDR1 is MDHEN and CDR2 is SYDVKM in the germline V gene. The length of the CDR3 is 15 residues. The CDR3 region is CASRTGTRDTGELFF.

The V call is TRBV15, the J call TRBJ2-1; TCRdb's D gene call, TRBD2, goes unchecked for lack of DNA. The germline V gene has CDR1 LNHNV and CDR2 YYDKDF (reference sequence). This CDR3 has 16 residues. The CDR3 region is CATSRVAGGNYNEQFF.

This sequence joins TRBV7-9 and TRBJ2-7; the TCRdb D gene call, TRBD1, has no DNA to confirm it. The CDR3 covers 16 residues. CDR1 SEHNR and CDR2 FQNEAQ come from the germline V gene (reference sequence). CDR3: CASSPLGSGRLYEQYF. The whole variable domain, remainder taken from reference TRBV7-9 and TRBJ2-7, is DTGVSQNPRHKITKRGQNVTFRCDPISEHNRLYWYRQTLGQGPEFLTYFQNEAQLEKSRLLSDRFSAERPKGSFSTLEIQRTEQGDSAMYLCASSPLGSGRLYEQYFGPGTRLTVT.

The gene calls are TRBV19 and TRBJ2-7; TCRdb's D call, TRBD2, is unchecked because there is no DNA. Germline assignment: CDR1 LNHDA and CDR2 SQIVND (reference sequence). This CDR3 spans 15 amino acids. CDR3 region: CASTPGLAGDYEQYF. The full variable domain, with the rest looked up from reference TRBV19 and TRBJ2-7, is DGGITQSPKYLFRKEGQNVTLSCEQNLNHDAMYWYRQDPGQGLRLIYYSQIVNDFQKGDIAEGYSVSREKKESFPLTVTSAQKNPTAFYLCASTPGLAGDYEQYFGPGTRLTVT.

Frequency places this clonotype as medium-sized (0.01 to 0.1%). V gene TRBV6-2 or TRBV6-3 combines with J gene TRBJ1-5; the TCRdb D gene call, TRBD1, has no DNA to confirm it. The CDR3 runs 14 residues. Germline values: CDR1 MNHEY, CDR2 SVGEGT. CDR3 sequence: CASSSTGLWEPQHF.

This clonotype is labeled medium-sized based on frequency. This sequence joins TRBV28 and TRBJ2-7. This CDR3 has 11 amino acids. Germline V gene lookup returns CDR1 MDHEN and CDR2 SYDVKM. This chain's CDR3 is CASSQYYEQYF.

J is TRBJ1-5 and V is TRBV28; TCRdb calls TRBD1, which cannot be checked without DNA. Germline values: CDR1 MDHEN, CDR2 SYDVKM. This CDR3 region has 14 residues. CDR3 in amino acids: CASSPGTGHQPQHF.

The gene calls are TRBV20-1 and TRBJ2-1; TCRdb outputs TRBD1, but without DNA this stays unchecked. CDR1 is DFQATT, CDR2 SNEGSKA, per germline (reference sequence). The CDR3 runs 16 residues. CDR3 loop: CSALPLTSSSYNEQFF.